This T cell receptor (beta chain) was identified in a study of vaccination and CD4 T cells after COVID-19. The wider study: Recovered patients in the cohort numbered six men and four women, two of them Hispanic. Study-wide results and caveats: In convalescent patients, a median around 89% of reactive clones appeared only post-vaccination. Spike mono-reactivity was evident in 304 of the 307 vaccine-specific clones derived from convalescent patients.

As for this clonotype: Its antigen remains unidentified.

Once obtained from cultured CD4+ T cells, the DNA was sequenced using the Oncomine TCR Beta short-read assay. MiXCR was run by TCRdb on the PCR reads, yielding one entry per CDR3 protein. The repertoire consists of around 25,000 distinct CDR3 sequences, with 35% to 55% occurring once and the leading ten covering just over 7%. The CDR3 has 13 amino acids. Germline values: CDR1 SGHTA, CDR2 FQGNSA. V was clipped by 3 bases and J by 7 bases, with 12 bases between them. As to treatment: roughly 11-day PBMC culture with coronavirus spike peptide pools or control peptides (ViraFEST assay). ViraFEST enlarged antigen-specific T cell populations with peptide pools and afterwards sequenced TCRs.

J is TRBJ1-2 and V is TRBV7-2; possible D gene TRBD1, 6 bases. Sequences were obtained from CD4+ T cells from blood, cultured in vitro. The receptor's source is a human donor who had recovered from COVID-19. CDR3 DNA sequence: TGTGCCAGCAGCTTGAGGGCAGGGGCTGGCTACACCTTC. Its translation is CASSLRAGAGYTF.